The text below deals with one TCR beta chain. What it recognizes is unknown. The data stem from a study of cytomegalovirus exposure and HLA in healthy donors. Findings and limits, study-wide: For TCR beta chains, V- and J-gene trimming was later linked to a missense DCLRE1C variant.

This CDR3 is 18 amino acids long. V was trimmed by 0 bases and J by 5 bases, leaving 22 bases between them. Germline V gene data show CDR1 as SGHAT and CDR2 as FQNNGV. Amplification used 60 Vbeta primers and 13 Jbeta primers. TCRdb keeps only in-frame clones here, not all; method: immunoSEQ multiplex PCR. The sample includes tens of thousands of clones, approximately 84% of them seen just once. Source material: PBMCs. The chain combines TRBV11-2 with TRBJ2-5, with D possibly matching TRBD1 (6 bases). This clonotype was obtained from a girl aged 2-10 years in good health and CMV-seropositive. The CDR3 loop is CASSLDGQGSGMRETQYF. The CDR3 DNA reads as TGTGCCAGCAGCTTAGACGGTCAGGGGTCGGGAATGCGGGAGACCCAGTACTTC. Full variable domain (rest looked up from reference TRBV11-2 and TRBJ2-5): EAGVAQSPRYKIIEKRQSVAFWCNPISGHATLYWYQQILGQGPKLLIQFQNNGVVDDSQLPKDRFSAERLKGVDSTLKIQPAKLEDSAVYLCASSLDGQGSGMRETQYFGPGTRLLVL.